A selection of T cell receptor beta chains follows, all from one sample in a study of identical twins. TCRdb independently ran MiXCR on the 5' RACE reads; one entry per CDR3 protein. The table includes about 150,000 distinct CDR3 sequences, under 4.5% detected once. The sequenced material came from memory T cells sorted from blood. These receptor sequences come from a man between 18 and 35 years old in good health. CDR3s include the opening cysteine and the closing phenylalanine or tryptophan. The order of the fields is D gene, V gene, J gene, clone size, CDR3 protein, CDR3 DNA. The D gene is left open where the match is weak. Not all rows give a size; the values are once, few, many and, for expanded clones, a class.

d_gene: TRBD2; v_gene: TRBV9; j_gene: TRBJ2-5; abundance: many; CDR3aa: CASSVGLGAGVRETQYF; CDR3nt: TGTGCCAGCAGCGTAGGCCTAGGGGCGGGAGTCAGAGAGACCCAGTACTTC
d_gene: .; v_gene: TRBV29-1; j_gene: TRBJ2-3; abundance: many; CDR3aa: CSGGGGERITDTQYF; CDR3nt: TGCAGCGGCGGAGGGGGGGAGAGAATCACAGATACGCAGTATTTT
d_gene: .; v_gene: TRBV7-2; j_gene: TRBJ2-5; abundance: .; CDR3aa: CASSLEGRQETQYF; CDR3nt: TGTGCCAGCAGCTTAGAGGGCAGGCAAGAGACCCAGTACTTC
d_gene: TRBD1; v_gene: TRBV27; j_gene: TRBJ2-1; abundance: many; CDR3aa: CASSFRGRDANEQFF; CDR3nt: TGTGCCAGCAGTTTCAGGGGGCGGGATGCCAATGAGCAGTTCTTC
d_gene: .; v_gene: TRBV6-2/TRBV6-3; j_gene: TRBJ2-5; abundance: many; CDR3aa: CASRATTGQWTQYF; CDR3nt: TGTGCCAGCCGCGCTACGACAGGCCAGTGGACCCAGTACTTC
d_gene: .; v_gene: TRBV5-1; j_gene: TRBJ1-1; abundance: many; CDR3aa: CASSLAGMDTEAFF; CDR3nt: TGCGCCAGCAGCTTGGCAGGGATGGACACTGAAGCTTTCTTT
d_gene: .; v_gene: TRBV5-1; j_gene: TRBJ2-3; abundance: many; CDR3aa: CASSPGWQGGDTQYF; CDR3nt: TGCGCCAGCAGCCCGGGTTGGCAGGGAGGAGATACGCAGTATTTT
d_gene: TRBD2; v_gene: TRBV3-1; j_gene: TRBJ2-7; abundance: few; CDR3aa: CASSRRGLSTYEQYF; CDR3nt: TGTGCCAGCAGCCGACGGGGACTATCCACTTACGAGCAGTACTTC
d_gene: .; v_gene: TRBV14; j_gene: TRBJ1-4; abundance: many; CDR3aa: CASSQDFPNEKLFF; CDR3nt: TGTGCCAGCAGCCAAGATTTCCCGAATGAAAAACTGTTTTTT
d_gene: .; v_gene: TRBV4-2; j_gene: TRBJ2-1; abundance: few; CDR3aa: CASYRIPSSYNEQFF; CDR3nt: TGTGCCAGCTATCGCATCCCGAGCTCCTACAATGAGCAGTTCTTC
d_gene: .; v_gene: TRBV11-2; j_gene: TRBJ1-2; abundance: many; CDR3aa: CASSLILGNYGYTF; CDR3nt: TGTGCCAGCAGCTTAATTTTGGGGAACTATGGCTACACCTTC
d_gene: .; v_gene: TRBV9; j_gene: TRBJ1-6; abundance: many; CDR3aa: CASSARDGERSPLHF; CDR3nt: TGTGCCAGCAGCGCCCGGGACGGCGAAAGGTCACCCCTCCACTTT
d_gene: TRBD1; v_gene: TRBV9; j_gene: TRBJ1-2; abundance: many; CDR3aa: CASSDDRPRQGGGYTF; CDR3nt: TGTGCCAGCAGCGACGACAGACCCCGACAGGGCGGGGGCTACACCTTC
d_gene: TRBD1; v_gene: TRBV20-1; j_gene: TRBJ2-7; abundance: many; CDR3aa: CSATRTGAFYEQYF; CDR3nt: TGCAGTGCAACACGGACAGGGGCCTTCTACGAGCAGTACTTC
d_gene: .; v_gene: TRBV29-1; j_gene: TRBJ2-3; abundance: many; CDR3aa: CSVEDRERLSTDTQYF; CDR3nt: TGCAGCGTTGAAGATCGCGAACGGCTTAGCACAGATACGCAGTATTTT
d_gene: TRBD1; v_gene: TRBV11-2; j_gene: TRBJ2-1; abundance: .; CDR3aa: CASSSGQGLNEQFF; CDR3nt: TGTGCCAGCAGCTCCGGACAGGGTCTGAATGAGCAGTTCTTC
d_gene: .; v_gene: TRBV29-1; j_gene: TRBJ2-5; abundance: many; CDR3aa: CSVGATETQYF; CDR3nt: TGCAGCGTGGGAGCGACGGAGACCCAGTACTTC
d_gene: .; v_gene: TRBV29-1; j_gene: TRBJ2-1; abundance: many; CDR3aa: CSVEVDSSYNEQFF; CDR3nt: TGCAGCGTTGAAGTGGATAGCTCCTACAATGAGCAGTTCTTC
d_gene: TRBD2; v_gene: TRBV5-6; j_gene: TRBJ2-1; abundance: many; CDR3aa: CASSATSGFNNEQFF; CDR3nt: TGTGCCAGCAGCGCGACTAGCGGATTCAACAATGAGCAGTTCTTC
d_gene: .; v_gene: TRBV24-1; j_gene: TRBJ2-3; abundance: many; CDR3aa: CATSGGDTQYF; CDR3nt: TGTGCCACCAGTGGTGGAGATACGCAGTATTTT
d_gene: .; v_gene: TRBV29-1; j_gene: TRBJ2-7; abundance: many; CDR3aa: CSVGNTYEQYF; CDR3nt: TGCAGCGTTGGTAACACTTACGAGCAGTACTTC
d_gene: .; v_gene: TRBV7-9; j_gene: TRBJ1-6; abundance: many; CDR3aa: CASSLRISPLHF; CDR3nt: TGTGCCAGCAGCTTAAGAATTTCACCCCTCCACTTT
d_gene: TRBD1; v_gene: TRBV7-6; j_gene: TRBJ2-1; abundance: many; CDR3aa: CASKIGTANNEQFF; CDR3nt: TGTGCCAGCAAGATAGGGACAGCGAACAATGAGCAGTTCTTC
d_gene: TRBD1; v_gene: TRBV7-8; j_gene: TRBJ1-1; abundance: many; CDR3aa: CASRRQGWNTEAFF; CDR3nt: TGTGCCAGCAGAAGACAGGGCTGGAACACTGAAGCTTTCTTT
d_gene: TRBD2; v_gene: TRBV20-1; j_gene: TRBJ2-1; abundance: many; CDR3aa: CSAPGPSGMIAYNEQFF; CDR3nt: TGCAGTGCCCCTGGGCCTAGCGGGATGATCGCCTACAATGAGCAGTTCTTC
d_gene: .; v_gene: TRBV12-3/TRBV12-4; j_gene: TRBJ2-3; abundance: many; CDR3aa: CASSLSGRTDTQYF; CDR3nt: TGTGCCAGCAGTTTAAGTGGTAGAACAGATACGCAGTATTTT
d_gene: .; v_gene: TRBV18; j_gene: TRBJ2-3; abundance: many; CDR3aa: CASSPPGRTDTQYF; CDR3nt: TGTGCCAGCTCACCACCTGGAAGAACAGATACGCAGTATTTT
d_gene: .; v_gene: TRBV7-2; j_gene: TRBJ1-6; abundance: many; CDR3aa: CASSGLFGSPLHF; CDR3nt: TGTGCCAGCAGCGGGTTATTCGGCTCACCCCTCCACTTT
d_gene: TRBD2; v_gene: TRBV11-2; j_gene: TRBJ2-2; abundance: many; CDR3aa: CASRHSGRAPGELFF; CDR3nt: TGTGCCAGCAGACATAGCGGGAGGGCGCCCGGGGAGCTGTTTTTT
d_gene: .; v_gene: TRBV14; j_gene: TRBJ1-2; abundance: many; CDR3aa: CASSQDWAPMGGYTF; CDR3nt: TGTGCCAGCAGCCAAGATTGGGCGCCGATGGGGGGCTACACCTTC
d_gene: TRBD2; v_gene: TRBV12-3/TRBV12-4; j_gene: TRBJ2-5; abundance: many; CDR3aa: CASSFGGLAGARGETQYF; CDR3nt: TGTGCCAGCAGTTTTGGTGGACTAGCGGGAGCGAGGGGGGAGACCCAGTACTTC
d_gene: TRBD1; v_gene: TRBV7-2; j_gene: TRBJ2-7; abundance: many; CDR3aa: CASSLGWTGGNEQYF; CDR3nt: TGTGCCAGCAGCTTAGGGTGGACAGGGGGCAACGAGCAGTACTTC
d_gene: .; v_gene: TRBV19; j_gene: TRBJ2-1; abundance: many; CDR3aa: CASGRAVYEQFF; CDR3nt: TGTGCCAGTGGGCGGGCCGTGTATGAGCAGTTCTTC
d_gene: .; v_gene: TRBV29-1; j_gene: TRBJ2-1; abundance: many; CDR3aa: CSVWDNEQFF; CDR3nt: TGCAGCGTTTGGGACAATGAGCAGTTCTTC
d_gene: .; v_gene: TRBV28; j_gene: TRBJ2-7; abundance: many; CDR3aa: CASSLSTRGLYEQYF; CDR3nt: TGTGCCAGCAGTTTATCTACAAGGGGCCTTTACGAGCAGTACTTC
d_gene: .; v_gene: TRBV7-2; j_gene: TRBJ2-7; abundance: many; CDR3aa: CASSPTTYEQYF; CDR3nt: TGTGCCAGCAGCCCCACCACCTACGAGCAGTACTTC
d_gene: TRBD2; v_gene: TRBV6-5; j_gene: TRBJ2-4; abundance: many; CDR3aa: CASSYSGLAGAKNIQYF; CDR3nt: TGTGCCAGCAGTTACTCCGGACTAGCGGGAGCCAAAAACATTCAGTACTTC
d_gene: .; v_gene: TRBV5-5; j_gene: TRBJ2-2; abundance: many; CDR3aa: CASSPSFPGELFF; CDR3nt: TGTGCCAGCAGCCCGTCGTTTCCCGGGGAGCTGTTTTTT
d_gene: TRBD1; v_gene: TRBV25-1; j_gene: TRBJ2-1; abundance: .; CDR3aa: CASSVPGTGNNEQFF; CDR3nt: TGTGCCAGCAGTGTCCCCGGGACAGGAAACAATGAGCAGTTCTTC
d_gene: TRBD1; v_gene: TRBV12-3/TRBV12-4; j_gene: TRBJ1-6; abundance: many; CDR3aa: CASSLDRGSPLHF; CDR3nt: TGTGCCAGCAGTTTGGACAGGGGTTCACCCCTCCACTTT
d_gene: .; v_gene: TRBV20-1; j_gene: TRBJ1-6; abundance: many; CDR3aa: CSARGAGTSSYNSPLHF; CDR3nt: TGCAGTGCTAGGGGGGCAGGGACGAGCTCCTATAATTCACCCCTCCACTTT
d_gene: TRBD1; v_gene: TRBV14; j_gene: TRBJ2-7; abundance: few; CDR3aa: CASSISSGQVREQYF; CDR3nt: TGTGCCAGCAGCATAAGCTCCGGACAGGTGAGGGAGCAGTACTTC
d_gene: .; v_gene: TRBV29-1; j_gene: TRBJ1-4; abundance: many; CDR3aa: CSGGATNEKLFF; CDR3nt: TGCAGCGGCGGTGCAACTAATGAAAAACTGTTTTTT
d_gene: .; v_gene: TRBV12-3/TRBV12-4; j_gene: TRBJ2-2; abundance: many; CDR3aa: CASSQSTSGELFF; CDR3nt: TGTGCCAGCAGTCAGTCGACTAGCGGGGAGCTGTTTTTT
d_gene: TRBD1; v_gene: TRBV5-1; j_gene: TRBJ2-1; abundance: many; CDR3aa: CASSSGTGVLEQFF; CDR3nt: TGCGCCAGCAGCTCCGGGACAGGGGTATTGGAGCAGTTCTTC
d_gene: .; v_gene: TRBV7-2; j_gene: TRBJ2-1; abundance: many; CDR3aa: CAKGQGGYNEQFF; CDR3nt: TGTGCCAAAGGGCAGGGGGGTTACAATGAGCAGTTCTTC
d_gene: .; v_gene: TRBV7-8; j_gene: TRBJ1-3; abundance: many; CDR3aa: CASSFRIPEAFGNTIYF; CDR3nt: TGTGCCAGCAGCTTCCGGATCCCGGAGGCTTTTGGAAACACCATATATTTT
d_gene: TRBD1; v_gene: TRBV5-1; j_gene: TRBJ2-2; abundance: many; CDR3aa: CASSLADRDVGELFF; CDR3nt: TGCGCCAGCAGCTTGGCAGACAGGGATGTTGGGGAGCTGTTTTTT
d_gene: TRBD2; v_gene: TRBV20-1; j_gene: TRBJ2-7; abundance: few; CDR3aa: CSARVAQRGTYEQYF; CDR3nt: TGCAGTGCTAGAGTTGCCCAGCGGGGGACCTACGAGCAGTACTTC